Included here is one TCR beta chain sequence, with context. Here immunoSEQ multiplex PCR was the method, and the copy in TCRdb shows in-frame clones only, minus some. The sample consists of over 150,000 clones, around 92% of them appearing once. Per germline, CDR1 LGHNA and CDR2 YSLEER. CDR3 size: 14 residues. V lost 1 base and J 3 bases, leaving 8 bases between the germline ends. The data stem from a study of T cell responses to AZD1222 COVID-19 vaccine. The sample was peripheral blood, taken on day 0 of MenACWY control vaccination. The clonotype originates from an adult in good health. The chain combines TRBV4-3 with TRBJ2-3, with D unclear. The CDR3 sequence: CASSQGTVTDTQYF. The CDR3 DNA sequence: TGCGCCAGCAGCCAAGGCACAGTAACAGATACGCAGTATTTT.